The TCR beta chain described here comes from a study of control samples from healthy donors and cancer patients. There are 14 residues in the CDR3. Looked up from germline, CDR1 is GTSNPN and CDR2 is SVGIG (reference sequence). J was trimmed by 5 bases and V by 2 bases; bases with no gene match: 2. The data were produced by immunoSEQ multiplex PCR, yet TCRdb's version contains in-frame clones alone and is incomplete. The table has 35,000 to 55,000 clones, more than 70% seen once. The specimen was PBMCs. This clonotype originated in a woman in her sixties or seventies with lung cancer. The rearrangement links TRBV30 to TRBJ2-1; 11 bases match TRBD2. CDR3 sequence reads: CAWSRLAGHNEQFF. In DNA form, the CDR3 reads TGTGCCTGGAGTAGACTAGCGGGGCACAATGAGCAGTTCTTC.